One sample yielded the 22 T cell receptor beta chains listed below, sequenced in a study of blood T cell repertoires in COVID-19. The repertoire was sequenced with immunoSEQ multiplex PCR; TCRdb's copy has only in-frame clones and lacks some. Here the sample spans about 70,000 clones, roughly four fifths being singletons. Material for sequencing was peripheral blood. These TCRs come from a man between 25 and 39 years old with COVID-19, enrolled during active disease.

The J gene is TRBJ2-1, the V gene TRBV7-8; 11 bases match TRBD1. Germline V gene sequence: CDR1 SGHVS, CDR2 FQNEAQ. This CDR3 region has 15 residues. J was trimmed by 9 bases and V by 7 bases; bases with no gene match: 11. The chain's CDR3 is CASIPRTGGGVEQFF. CDR3 sequence (DNA): TGTGCCAGCATCCCCAGGACAGGGGGCGGAGTTGAGCAGTTCTTC.

The V gene is TRBV6-4, the J gene TRBJ2-7; the match to TRBD2 covers 9 bases. CDR1 and CDR2 from the germline V gene are MRHNA and SNTAGT. The V segment lost 4 bases and the J segment 2 bases; nucleotides outside the gene matches: 3. The CDR3 spans 14 residues. This chain's CDR3 is CASSVAGGPYEQYF. DNA for the CDR3: TGTGCCAGCAGTGTCGCGGGAGGGCCCTACGAGCAGTACTTC.

The chain has TRBV5-5 and TRBJ1-1; 9 nucleotides agree with TRBD1. The germline CDR1 and CDR2 sequences are SGHKS and YYEKEE (reference sequence). The ends lost 3 bases at V and 11 bases at J; junction bases unmatched: 5. The CDR3 consists of 12 residues. The CDR3 sequence is CASSSGTGRAFF. Written as DNA, the CDR3 is TGTGCCAGCAGCTCCGGGACAGGGAGGGCTTTCTTT.

This chain connects TRBV19 to TRBJ2-5, with 9 bases identical to TRBD1. Trimming cost V 2 bases and J 6 bases; bases outside gene matches: 7. The CDR3 runs to 15 residues. Per the germline V gene, CDR1 is LNHDA and CDR2 is SQIVND (reference sequence). The CDR3 loop is CASSISTGGMKTQYF. CDR3 nucleotides: TGTGCCAGTAGTATATCAACAGGGGGCATGAAGACCCAGTACTTC.

The rearrangement joins TRBV6-4 to TRBJ2-6; D is unclear. In germline, CDR1 is MRHNA, CDR2 SNTAGT. The ends were cut back, 8 bases at V and 0 bases at J, with 8 bases in the middle. The CDR3 totals 14 residues. This CDR3 is CASGGSSGANVLTF. CDR3 DNA: TGTGCCAGCGGCGGCAGCTCTGGGGCCAACGTCCTGACTTTC.

The rearrangement joins TRBV14 to TRBJ1-1; 7 bases fit TRBD1. The CDR3 runs 13 residues. The germline V gene encodes CDR1 SGHDN and CDR2 FVKESK. Trimming took 4 bases from V and 8 from J; bases not matched to a gene: 7. The CDR3 protein is CASSRSRDSEAFF. The CDR3 bases are TGTGCCAGCAGCCGGTCGCGGGACAGCGAAGCTTTCTTT.

The gene calls are TRBV6-5 and TRBJ1-3; D is unclear. The CDR3 has 15 residues. CDR1 and CDR2 (germline): MNHEY, SVGAGI. V was trimmed by 6 bases and J by 0 bases, leaving 12 bases between them. CDR3 coding DNA: TGTGCCAGCAGCCAGGACGGGGACTCTGGAAACACCATATATTTT. Its protein product is CASSQDGDSGNTIYF.

V usage is TRBV5-4 and J usage is TRBJ2-3, with 11 bases lining up with TRBD2. The CDR3 is made up of 17 amino acids. Germline-derived CDR1 and CDR2 are SGHNT and YYREEE (reference sequence). V dropped 4 bases and J dropped 5; count of bases not matched to a gene: 12. The chain's CDR3 is CASSPGGLAGGKDTQYF. DNA of the CDR3: TGTGCCAGCAGCCCGGGCGGTCTAGCGGGAGGAAAAGATACGCAGTATTTT.

V usage is TRBV27 and J usage is TRBJ2-7; maybe TRBD1 (6 bases). Trimming took 6 bases from V and 3 from J, leaving 24 bases between them. The CDR3 contains 17 residues. Per the germline V gene, CDR1 is MNHEY and CDR2 is SMNVEV (reference sequence). CDR3 in amino acids: CASSRKPSGVSYYEQYF. For the CDR3, the DNA is TGTGCCAGCAGCCGAAAGCCATCAGGGGTCTCCTACTACGAGCAGTACTTC.

This rearrangement joins TRBV6-5 to TRBJ2-7; 9 bases are a match to TRBD1. CDR1 and CDR2 (germline): MNHEY, SVGAGI. The CDR3 consists of 14 residues. V shed 7 bases, J shed 5 bases, and the junction held 9 bases outside the gene matches. The CDR3 loop reads CASITRDRANEQYF. The CDR3 DNA sequence: TGTGCCAGCATCACACGGGACAGGGCCAACGAGCAGTACTTC.

This chain joins TRBV19 and TRBJ1-1; D might be TRBD1 (5 bases). This CDR3 contains 14 residues. Trimming pared 7 bases from V and 0 bases from J, leaving 12 bases between. Germline V gene data show CDR1 as LNHDA and CDR2 as SQIVND (reference sequence). The CDR3: CASTGGRLNTEAFF. In DNA, the CDR3 is TGTGCCAGTACCGGGGGACGGCTGAACACTGAAGCTTTCTTT.

The V and J genes are TRBV19 and TRBJ1-2; a weak D match, TRBD1 (5 bases). Germline CDR1 LNHDA, CDR2 SQIVND (reference sequence). Trimming pared 9 bases from V and 0 bases from J, leaving 14 bases between. There are 14 residues in the CDR3. CDR3 in DNA: TGTGCCAGCCGCCCGACAGTATCTAACTATGGCTACACCTTC. This codes for CASRPTVSNYGYTF.

The rearrangement uses TRBV10-3 and TRBJ1-1; 7 bases line up with TRBD1. V lost 3 bases to trimming and J lost 1 base; unmatched junction nucleotides: 8. CDR3 length: 16 amino acids. The germline gives CDR1 ENHRY, CDR2 SYGVKD. CDR3 sequence (DNA): TGTGCCATCAGTGATCGCCACAGGGGAACGAACACTGAAGCTTTCTTT. This gives the protein CAISDRHRGTNTEAFF.

The chain employs TRBV5-4 and TRBJ2-5, with 11 bases identical to TRBD2. CDR1 SGHNT and CDR2 YYREEE come from the germline V gene (reference sequence). The junction had 6 bases not matched to a gene; V was cut back by 3 bases and J by 2 bases. The CDR3 runs 16 residues. CDR3 in amino acids: CASSSPLAGGQETQYF. Written as DNA, the CDR3 is TGTGCCAGCAGCTCCCCTCTAGCGGGAGGACAAGAGACCCAGTACTTC.

The chain is built from TRBV4-2 and TRBJ1-1, with D possibly TRBD1 on 5 matching bases. The CDR3 runs to 13 residues. Germline CDR1 reads LGHNA; CDR2 reads YNFKEQ. Deletions cut 7 bases from V and 6 bases from J, with 15 bases between. The CDR3 is CASTEELGAEAFF. The CDR3 nucleotides read TGTGCCAGCACCGAGGAATTAGGGGCTGAAGCTTTCTTT.

In its sample, this clone was seen a few times. V is TRBV2 and J is TRBJ1-1; D is unresolved. Germline V gene sequence: CDR1 SNHLY, CDR2 FYNNEI. Trimming removed 8 bases at V and 3 bases at J, with 7 bases between. The CDR3 sequence is 11 residues long. The CDR3 is CASGEDTEAFF. CDR3 sequence (DNA): TGTGCCAGCGGGGAGGACACTGAAGCTTTCTTT. The complete variable domain, with remaining parts taken from reference TRBV2 and TRBJ1-1, reads EPEVTQTPSHQVTQMGQEVILRCVPISNHLYFYWYRQILGQKVEFLVSFYNNEISEKSEIFDDQFSVERPDGSNFTLKIRSTKLEDSAMYFCASGEDTEAFFGQGTRLTVV.

This clone rates as medium-sized (0.01 to 0.1%). J is TRBJ2-1 and V is TRBV6-4, with a weak D call TRBD2 (6 bases). Germline-derived CDR1 and CDR2 are MRHNA and SNTAGT. The CDR3 consists of 15 residues. V lost 0 bases, J lost 2 bases, and 8 bases lay in between. CDR3 coding DNA: TGTGCCAGCAGTGACTCGGAGGGCCCCTACAATGAGCAGTTCTTC. It codes for CASSDSEGPYNEQFF.

The V gene is TRBV19, the J gene TRBJ1-2; D unclear. V was clipped by 5 bases and J by 8 bases, with 15 bases between them. CDR3 size: 13 residues. Germline assignment: CDR1 LNHDA and CDR2 SQIVND (reference sequence). CDR3 sequence: CASSLWGGQGYTF. DNA of the CDR3: TGTGCCAGTAGTCTATGGGGAGGTCAAGGCTACACCTTC.

The rearrangement links TRBV29-1 to TRBJ1-3; TRBD1 might be the D (6 bases). This CDR3 region has 14 residues. V shed 6 bases and J shed 7 bases, with 19 bases lying between them. Looked up from germline, CDR1 is SQVTM and CDR2 is ANQGSEA. The CDR3 spells CSVVADRPWNTIYF. CDR3 bases: TGCAGCGTCGTTGCGGACAGACCTTGGAACACCATATATTTT.

The chain is built from TRBV25-1 and TRBJ2-3, with 9 bases fitting TRBD2. CDR3 length: 14 amino acids. Per the germline V gene, CDR1 is MGHDK and CDR2 is SYGVNS. V trimming: 4 bases; J trimming: 1 base; junction bases outside the gene matches: 0. The CDR3 sequence is CASSVAGGTDTQYF. CDR3 bases: TGTGCCAGCAGTGTAGCGGGGGGCACAGATACGCAGTATTTT.

The chain's CDR3 is CASSPKGLLPGELFF. The CDR3 DNA reads as TGTGCCAGCAGTCCCAAGGGACTTCTCCCCGGGGAGCTGTTTTTT. This chain links TRBV6-2 or TRBV6-3 with TRBJ2-2; perhaps TRBD2 as D (6 bases). The CDR3 has 15 amino acids. Germline CDR1 reads MNHEY; CDR2 reads SVGEGT. V gave up 5 bases and J gave up 6 bases, with 16 bases separating them.

The chain carries TRBV6-1 and TRBJ1-3; TRBD1 is a possible D gene (5 bases). Germline CDR1 MNHNS, CDR2 SASEGT. The CDR3 has 15 amino acids. The ends were cut back, 0 bases at V and 5 bases at J, with 11 bases in the middle. The CDR3: CASSEAGVLRNTIYF. CDR3 bases: TGTGCCAGCAGTGAAGCAGGGGTGCTGAGAAACACCATATATTTT.